A single sample is the source of the 23 T cell receptor beta chains below, sequenced in a study of CXCR3-negative and CXCR3-positive naive CD8 T cells. Via 5' RACE with UMI labels, TRB cDNA libraries were prepared. TCRdb re-analyzed the 5' RACE reads; it lists each CDR3 protein once, without DNA. The sample features over 100,000 distinct CDR3 sequences, with 0.45% to 0.6% in its top ten. Sequencing was done on a sample of naive CXCR3- CD8+ T cells from blood. Noted subset: CD45RO-CCR7+CD27+CD95- naive CD8+ T cells lacking CXCR3 (TNR3-). The receptor source for this set is a human donor in good health. Some clones in this sample may be carry-over from other donors' samples.

The chain employs TRBV27 and TRBJ1-2; without DNA, the TCRdb call of TRBD1 cannot be checked. Germline loops: CDR1 MNHEY, CDR2 SMNVEV (reference sequence). The CDR3 runs to 15 residues. CDR3: CASSPTSGTVYGYTF.

The V call is TRBV29-1, the J call TRBJ2-3; the TRBD1 assignment by TCRdb is unverifiable without DNA. Germline V CDR1 and CDR2: SQVTM, ANQGSEA. CDR3 length: 17 amino acids. The chain's CDR3 is CSVEEVRDNSRTDTQYF.

V and J are TRBV12-3 or TRBV12-4 and TRBJ2-5; TCRdb selects TRBD2, and the lack of DNA leaves this call unchecked. This CDR3 has 14 residues. CDR3 residues: CATSITVEGKTQYF.

The chain combines TRBV10-2 with TRBJ2-7; the D gene TCRdb calls, TRBD2, cannot be checked with no DNA. Germline V gives CDR1 WSHSY, CDR2 SAAADI. CDR3 length: 16 residues. The CDR3 reads CASRTQLAGVIHEQYF.

V usage is TRBV4-2 and J usage is TRBJ2-7; the TRBD2 assignment by TCRdb is unverifiable without DNA. The CDR3 is made up of 19 amino acids. CDR1 LGHNA and CDR2 YNFKEQ come from the germline V gene. The CDR3 loop reads CASSQDATSGGLKGYEQYF.

The chain has TRBV10-3 and TRBJ2-1. The germline V gene encodes CDR1 ENHRY and CDR2 SYGVKD. The CDR3 covers 11 residues. The CDR3 spells CAISQALEQFF.

J is TRBJ2-7 and V is TRBV4-3; TCRdb calls TRBD2, which cannot be checked without DNA. The CDR3 has 15 amino acids. Germline CDR1 and CDR2: LGHNA and YSLEER. The CDR3 loop is CASSQFSGGAGEQYF.

The rearrangement links TRBV7-9 to TRBJ2-5; absent DNA, TCRdb's TRBD2 call cannot be checked. This CDR3 region has 16 residues. CDR1 is SEHNR, CDR2 FQNEAQ, per germline (reference sequence). CDR3: CASSPVSGRAAETQYF. Full variable domain (rest looked up from reference TRBV7-9 and TRBJ2-5): DTGVSQNPRHKITKRGQNVTFRCDPISEHNRLYWYRQTLGQGPEFLTYFQNEAQLEKSRLLSDRFSAERPKGSFSTLEIQRTEQGDSAMYLCASSPVSGRAAETQYFGPGTRLLVL.

The chain has TRBV25-1 and TRBJ2-1; TCRdb's D call of TRBD2 is untestable without DNA. Germline V gene data show CDR1 as MGHDK and CDR2 as SYGVNS. CDR3 length: 14 amino acids. CDR3 sequence reads: CASSESGLYNEQFF.

V usage is TRBV7-9 and J usage is TRBJ2-1; the TCRdb D gene call, TRBD2, has no DNA to confirm it. The CDR3 contains 16 residues. Germline V gene sequence: CDR1 SEHNR, CDR2 FQNEAQ (reference sequence). The CDR3 loop reads CASSPKLAGEQNEQFF.

The chain uses TRBV6-6 and TRBJ2-7; TCRdb names TRBD1, which stays unverified in the absence of DNA. CDR3 length: 15 residues. CDR1 is MNHNY, CDR2 SVGAGI, per germline (reference sequence). CDR3 region: CASSYTRTGDYEQYF.

V is TRBV29-1 and J is TRBJ2-7; TCRdb proposes TRBD1, but this gene call is untestable without DNA. CDR1 is SQVTM and CDR2 is ANQGSEA in the germline V gene. This CDR3 contains 14 residues. CDR3: CSVEAPDSTYEQYF.

The CDR3 sequence: CASSLWDRDYEQYF. The gene calls are TRBV7-8 and TRBJ2-7; TCRdb gives TRBD1 as the D gene, but with no DNA this cannot be confirmed. CDR1 SGHVS and CDR2 FQNEAQ come from the germline V gene. The length of the CDR3 is 14 residues.

V and J are TRBV29-1 and TRBJ2-1; TCRdb's D call, TRBD2, is unchecked because there is no DNA. Germline V CDR1 and CDR2: SQVTM, ANQGSEA. CDR3 length: 13 amino acids. This CDR3 is CSVERLDSNEQFF.

V usage is TRBV10-3 and J usage is TRBJ2-7; as DNA is missing, the TRBD1 call by TCRdb cannot be tested. The CDR3 extends over 15 amino acids. The germline CDR1 and CDR2 sequences are ENHRY and SYGVKD. The CDR3: CAISAPGGTSYEQYF.

The chain is built from TRBV27 and TRBJ1-1. The CDR3 sequence is 13 residues long. Germline CDR1 is MNHEY and CDR2 is SMNVEV (reference sequence). The CDR3 sequence: CASRYSTNPEAFF.

The chain employs TRBV7-3 and TRBJ2-7; TCRdb's assignment of TRBD2 cannot be checked, as there is no DNA. The CDR3 runs to 16 residues. Germline CDR1 and CDR2: SGHTA and FQGTGA. Here the CDR3 reads CASSLTPSGRANEQYF.

This chain joins TRBV7-8 and TRBJ1-1; TCRdb designates TRBD1, a call that cannot be tested without DNA. There are 15 residues in the CDR3. Germline V gene sequence: CDR1 SGHVS, CDR2 FQNEAQ. CDR3 amino acids: CASSFLVIPDTEAFF.

The CDR3 reads CASKTKYYGYTF. The chain is built from TRBV12-3 or TRBV12-4 and TRBJ1-2. This CDR3 region has 12 residues.

This chain uses TRBV10-3 with TRBJ2-3; the TCRdb D gene call, TRBD2, has no DNA to confirm it. Germline loops: CDR1 ENHRY, CDR2 SYGVKD. CDR3 length: 19 amino acids. This chain's CDR3 is CAISEDLRVAASVQETQYF.

This rearrangement joins TRBV12-3 or TRBV12-4 to TRBJ1-1; TCRdb returns TRBD1, unconfirmable since there is no DNA. This CDR3 has 14 amino acids. The chain's CDR3 is CASRDGTGVTEAFF.

The J gene is TRBJ2-7, the V gene TRBV18; TCRdb lists TRBD1, though no DNA is available to test this call. Germline V lookup: CDR1 KGHSH, CDR2 LQKENI. This CDR3 is 16 amino acids long. The CDR3: CASSPPTGKSSYEQYF. Supplemented by reference TRBV18 and TRBJ2-7, the full variable domain reads NAGVMQNPRHLVRRRGQEARLRCSPMKGHSHVYWYRQLPEEGLKFMVYLQKENIIDESGMPKERFSAEFPKEGPSILRIQQVVRGDSAAYFCASSPPTGKSSYEQYFGPGTRLTVT.

The chain is built from TRBV7-9 and TRBJ2-7; TCRdb designates TRBD2, a call that cannot be tested without DNA. Germline V gene data show CDR1 as SEHNR and CDR2 as FQNEAQ (reference sequence). The length of the CDR3 is 13 residues. The chain's CDR3 is CASPEDSPYEQYF.